One sample yielded the 29 T cell receptor beta chains listed below, sequenced in a study of metastatic and nonmetastatic thyroid tumors. Thyroid surgery took place with no prior treatment in any patient. TCRdb ran MiXCR on the PCR reads. Here the sample spans around 89,000 clones, under 15% being singletons. Sequencing was carried out using blood. These receptors were obtained from a female donor with papillary thyroid cancer or a benign thyroid nodule (not recorded which). Some clones in this sample may be carry-over from other donors' samples.

The rearrangement joins TRBV12-3 or TRBV12-4 to TRBJ2-7, with 8 bases identical to TRBD2. CDR3 length: 15 amino acids. The V segment lost 2 bases and the J segment 0 bases; nucleotides outside the gene matches: 3. Here the CDR3 DNA reads TGTGCCAGCAGTTTAATAGCGGGGACCTCCTACGAGCAGTACTTC. Protein: CASSLIAGTSYEQYF.

In regard to this clone: Being one base from a much bigger clone, this may be a read error. V gene TRBV9 combines with J gene TRBJ2-7; perhaps TRBD2 as D (5 bases). The germline CDR1 and CDR2 sequences are SGDLS and YYNGEE. The CDR3 is 15 residues long. With 0 bases removed from V and 9 bases from J, the gap between germline ends came to 19 bases. The chain's CDR3 is CASSVEWTVESPQYF. The CDR3 DNA reads as TGTGCCAGCAGCGTAGAATGGACTGTGGAGTCCCCGCAGTACTTC.

This clone was seen many times. This chain joins TRBV6-5 and TRBJ2-7; 7 bases are a match to TRBD2. Per germline, CDR1 MNHEY and CDR2 SVGAGI. The CDR3 runs to 16 residues. With 0 bases clipped from V and 1 base from J, the junction kept 6 bases outside the gene matches. The DNA for the CDR3 is TGTGCCAGCAGTTACTCGGGGGGGACGGTTTCCTACGAGCAGTACTTC. It encodes CASSYSGGTVSYEQYF.

Regarding this clone: The same CDR3 is also encoded by other DNA sequences in this sample. The chain employs TRBV10-2 and TRBJ2-7; D call uncertain. The CDR3 loop spans 14 amino acids. V lost 4 bases, J lost 1 base, and 11 bases lay in between. Germline V gene lookup returns CDR1 WSHSY and CDR2 SAAADI. Written as DNA, the CDR3 is TGCGCCAGCAGTGGCCCTGGATCTTCCTACGAGCAGTACTTC. This gives the protein CASSGPGSSYEQYF.

This clone came up a few times. This could be a read error, since a much larger clone is one nucleotide away. The chain couples TRBV6-2 or TRBV6-3 to TRBJ2-4, with a weak D call TRBD1 (7 bases). The germline V gene encodes CDR1 MNHEY and CDR2 SVGEGT. There are 14 residues in the CDR3. The DNA of the CDR3 is TGTGCCAGCGGCTCAGGGGGGCTCCCCAACATTCGGTACTTC. This gives the protein CASGSGGLPNIRYF.

In this sample, this clone turned up many times. Distinct nucleotide sequences in the sample also encode this CDR3. The chain combines TRBV28 with TRBJ2-7, with TRBD1 identical over 8 bases. Looked up from germline, CDR1 is MDHEN and CDR2 is SYDVKM. The CDR3 is 14 amino acids. J lost 6 bases, V lost 5 bases, and 9 bases had no gene match. CDR3 DNA: TGTGCCAGCAGTCTCCCAGCCGACAGGGGCGAGCAGTACTTC. Protein sequence: CASSLPADRGEQYF. The whole variable domain, remainder taken from reference TRBV28 and TRBJ2-7, is DVKVTQSSRYLVKRTGEKVFLECVQDMDHENMFWYRQDPGLGLRLIYFSYDVKMKEKGDIPEGYSVSREKKERFSLILESASTNQTSMYLCASSLPADRGEQYFGPGTRLTVT.

This clone showed up many times. The chain is built from TRBV18 and TRBJ2-3; no clear D gene. Germline V gene lookup returns CDR1 KGHSH and CDR2 LQKENI. V was clipped by 3 bases and J by 1 base, with 8 bases between them. CDR3 length: 14 residues. CDR3 sequence (DNA): TGTGCCAGCTCACCGGGCGTCGGCACAGATACGCAGTATTTT. Amino acids: CASSPGVGTDTQYF.

As concerns this clone: A much larger clone lies a single base off, so this may be a read error. This specimen includes other DNA sequences encoding the same CDR3. V is TRBV9 and J is TRBJ2-3; TRBD2 might be the D (5 bases). Trimming pared 0 bases from V and 4 bases from J, leaving 9 bases between. The CDR3 covers 14 residues. CDR1 is SGDLS, CDR2 YYNGEE, per germline. CDR3 sequence: CASSVGLAADTQYF. The DNA for the CDR3 is TGTGCCAGCAGCGTAGGGCTAGCAGCAGATACGCAGTATTTT.

Comment on this clone: This clone may be a read error of a much larger clone one base away. The chain employs TRBV11-2 and TRBJ2-3; TRBD2 matches at 9 bases. In germline, CDR1 is SGHAT, CDR2 FQNNGV. The CDR3 has 15 residues. With 1 base clipped from V and 4 bases from J, the junction kept 3 bases outside the gene matches. CDR3 sequence: CASSLGGGAPDTQYF. CDR3 coding DNA: TGTGCCAGCAGCTTAGGCGGGGGGGCCCCAGATACGCAGTATTTT.

There are many counts of this clone. The rearrangement links TRBV15 to TRBJ2-1; 7 bases match TRBD1. Trimming at V came to 0 bases and at J to 3 bases, leaving 2 bases not matched to a gene. The CDR3 is 15 amino acids. CDR1 and CDR2 from the germline V gene are LNHNV and YYDKDF (reference sequence). The CDR3 loop reads CATSRDGQDYNEQFF. The CDR3 bases are TGTGCCACCAGCAGAGACGGACAGGACTACAATGAGCAGTTCTTC.

This clone has ten or more counts. V usage is TRBV15 and J usage is TRBJ1-4; a possible D gene is TRBD1 (5 bases). V lost 7 bases, J lost 4 bases, and 16 bases lay in between. This CDR3 comprises 15 residues. Germline V gene lookup returns CDR1 LNHNV and CDR2 YYDKDF (reference sequence). DNA of the CDR3: TGTGCCACCACAGTCAGCAGGGATGTTAATGAAAAACTGTTTTTT. This sequence encodes CATTVSRDVNEKLFF. Variable domain in full (rest from reference TRBV15 and TRBJ1-4): DAMVIQNPRYQVTQFGKPVTLSCSQTLNHNVMYWYQQKSSQAPKLLFHYYDKDFNNEADTPDNFQSRRPNTSFCFLDIRSPGLGDTAMYLCATTVSRDVNEKLFFGSGTQLSVL.

On this clone: This same CDR3 is encoded by further DNA sequences in the sample. The V call is TRBV20-1, the J call TRBJ1-5, with 9 bases aligning to TRBD1. The CDR3 sequence is 15 residues long. The V segment lost 6 bases and the J segment 3 bases; nucleotides outside the gene matches: 9. Germline loops: CDR1 DFQATT, CDR2 SNEGSKA (reference sequence). CDR3 amino acids: CSARPGQGPNQPQHF. The CDR3 DNA follows: TGCAGTGCCAGACCGGGACAGGGACCCAATCAGCCCCAGCATTTT.

This clone was detected many times. The rearrangement joins TRBV28 to TRBJ1-6; a possible D gene is TRBD1 (6 bases). CDR1 and CDR2 (germline): MDHEN, SYDVKM. The CDR3 has 13 amino acids. Trimming removed 9 bases at V and 9 bases at J, with 15 bases between. The CDR3 spells CASLGRGSSPLHF. The CDR3, as DNA: TGTGCCAGTCTGGGCAGGGGATCTTCACCCCTCCACTTT.

This chain links TRBV25-1 with TRBJ2-3; D is ambiguous. This CDR3 is 14 amino acids long. Germline values: CDR1 MGHDK, CDR2 SYGVNS. V lost 7 bases and J lost 0, with 11 bases in between. The CDR3 DNA reads as TGTGCCAGCACGGACCCAACCAGCACAGATACGCAGTATTTT. Encoded protein: CASTDPTSTDTQYF.

About this clone itself: Lacking the conserved final phenylalanine or tryptophan, this CDR3 likely reflects a read error. The J gene is TRBJ2-2, the V gene TRBV12-3 or TRBV12-4, with 7 bases matching TRBD2. V lost 3 bases and J lost 6; bases outside the gene matches: 4. The length of the CDR3 is 14 residues. The CDR3 sequence is CASSLGGRAGELFL. The DNA of the CDR3 is TGTGCCAGCAGTTTGGGTGGGAGGGCCGGGGAGCTGTTTCTT.

This clone was counted many times. The CDR3: CAHLAQRGGREQFF. The CDR3 bases are TGTGCCCACCTCGCCCAGCGGGGGGGCAGGGAGCAGTTCTTC. The chain employs TRBV30 and TRBJ2-1; 10 bases fit TRBD2. The germline V gene has CDR1 GTSNPN and CDR2 SVGIG (reference sequence). This CDR3 contains 14 residues. The V and J ends lost 8 bases and 10 bases, in that order; junction bases with no gene match: 14.

This clone occurred many times. The chain couples TRBV6-1 to TRBJ2-7; D may be TRBD2 (7 bases). Trimming pared 4 bases from V and 1 base from J, leaving 14 bases between. CDR3 length: 15 residues. Germline CDR1 reads MNHNS; CDR2 reads SASEGT. CDR3 nucleotide sequence: TGTGCCAGCAGTGGAGGGGGGGGAGTGTCCTACGAGCAGTACTTC. Its translation is CASSGGGGVSYEQYF.

This clone was counted at least ten times. The chain is built from TRBV6-2 or TRBV6-3 and TRBJ2-4; a weak D match, TRBD2 (6 bases). Germline-derived CDR1 and CDR2 are MNHEY and SVGEGT. CDR3 length: 16 residues. Trimming cost V 0 bases and J 8 bases, with 17 bases left between them. CDR3 DNA sequence: TGTGCCAGCAGTTACTCGGAATCACCGGGACTGGACATTCAGTACTTC. The encoded protein is CASSYSESPGLDIQYF.

This clone was counted at least ten times. The rearrangement uses TRBV4-1 and TRBJ2-3; TRBD1 matches at 10 bases. This CDR3 is 16 amino acids long. With 0 bases clipped from V and 2 bases from J, the junction kept 2 bases outside the gene matches. The germline V gene encodes CDR1 MGHRA and CDR2 YSYEKL. CDR3 in DNA: TGCGCCAGCAGCCAAGAGGGACAGGGGATCACAGATACGCAGTATTTT. The encoded protein is CASSQEGQGITDTQYF.

This clone showed up many times. V is TRBV19 and J is TRBJ2-3; unclear D gene. Between the trimmed V and J ends, which lost 3 bases and 4 bases, there was a span of 8 bases. CDR1 is LNHDA, CDR2 SQIVND, per germline (reference sequence). The CDR3 runs 13 residues. Here the CDR3 DNA reads TGTGCCAGTAGTATGGGGTTGCCAGATACGCAGTATTTT. Translated: CASSMGLPDTQYF.

This clone is classed as medium-sized. The gene calls are TRBV27 and TRBJ2-7; 8 nucleotides align to TRBD2. Per germline, CDR1 MNHEY and CDR2 SMNVEV (reference sequence). The ends lost 3 bases at V and 4 bases at J; junction bases unmatched: 5. The CDR3 is made up of 14 amino acids. The CDR3 sequence is CASSFRGGAYEQYF. Written as DNA, the CDR3 is TGTGCCAGCAGTTTCCGGGGGGGGGCTTACGAGCAGTACTTC.

This clone appeared many times. This chain uses TRBV19 with TRBJ1-1; 8 positions match TRBD1. Germline V gives CDR1 LNHDA, CDR2 SQIVND (reference sequence). Trimming removed 9 bases from V and 5 bases from J; junction bases left unmatched: 14. The CDR3 runs to 15 residues. The DNA for the CDR3 is TGTGCCAGCAGGACGCAGGGGGCCCTAAAGACTGAAGCTTTCTTT. Its translation: CASRTQGALKTEAFF.

This clone was observed a handful of times. Germline and junction disagree at one end, which may indicate a read error. The chain employs TRBV6-1 and TRBJ1-1; D perhaps matches TRBD1 (5 bases). CDR1 and CDR2 from the germline V gene are MNHNS and SASEGT. The CDR3 length is 14 residues. CDR3 sequence reads: CASSRRGLNAEAFF. Written as DNA, the CDR3 is TGTGCCAGCAGCAGAAGGGGCTTGAACGCTGAAGCTTTCTTT.

Ten or more counts support this clone. The chain employs TRBV7-8 and TRBJ1-5; D remains unclear. The germline V and J ends were trimmed by 5 bases and 5 bases, with 25 bases remaining between them. The germline CDR1 and CDR2 sequences are SGHVS and FQNEAQ. This CDR3 has 18 amino acids. The CDR3 reads CASSQYLVLRRQHQPQHF. CDR3 nucleotide sequence: TGTGCCAGCAGCCAATACTTAGTACTCCGGCGACAACATCAGCCCCAGCATTTT.

In its sample, this clone was seen many times. The V call is TRBV10-2, the J call TRBJ1-2; the D gene is possibly TRBD1 (5 bases). The CDR3 runs 14 residues. V was shortened by 10 bases and J by 0 bases, with 15 bases between the two germline ends. Germline assignment: CDR1 WSHSY and CDR2 SAAADI. CDR3 in DNA: TGCGCCACCGGGGACGGTCCTACTAACTATGGCTACACCTTC. Protein: CATGDGPTNYGYTF.

This clone was seen a handful of times. At one of its ends the junction is not consistent with the germline gene, which may arise from a read error. The chain uses TRBV6-2 or TRBV6-3 and TRBJ1-6, with D unclear. This CDR3 is built from 15 residues. Per the germline V gene, CDR1 is MNHEY and CDR2 is SVGEGT. Here the CDR3 reads CASRDPGRGNSPLHF. In DNA, the CDR3 is TGTGCCAGCAGGGATCCCGGGCGTGGGAATTCACCCCTCCACTTC.

This clone was detected a few times. A much larger clonotype is one base distant, so this may be a read error. The V gene is TRBV5-5, the J gene TRBJ2-1; a possible D gene is TRBD1 (6 bases). The length of the CDR3 is 16 residues. In germline, CDR1 is SGHKS, CDR2 YYEKEE (reference sequence). The CDR3 reads CASSRSGTSSCNEQFF. DNA for the CDR3: TGTGCCAGCAGCAGATCCGGGACAAGTTCCTGCAATGAGCAGTTCTTC.

This clone was observed many times. This sequence joins TRBV15 and TRBJ1-3; possible D gene TRBD1, 5 bases. The length of the CDR3 is 15 residues. Looked up from germline, CDR1 is LNHNV and CDR2 is YYDKDF (reference sequence). V gave up 2 bases and J gave up 0 bases, with 8 bases separating them. In nucleotides, the CDR3 is TGTGCCACCAGCAGACGACAGAGCTCTGGAAACACCATATATTTT. It yields the protein CATSRRQSSGNTIYF.

This clone was counted a few times. The junction departs from the called germline gene at one end, perhaps through a read error. J is TRBJ1-2 and V is TRBV6-2 or TRBV6-3, with D uncertain. The CDR3 totals 13 residues. Germline CDR1 and CDR2: MNHEY and SVGEGT. Here the CDR3 reads CASSYSDNYGYTF. In nucleotides, the CDR3 is TGTGCCAGCAGTTACTCGGATAACTATGGCTATACCTTC.